These T cell receptor beta chains were read from a single sample in a study of PD-L1 blockade in urothelial cancer. The repertoire was sequenced with immunoSEQ multiplex PCR; TCRdb's copy has only in-frame clones and lacks some. The sample shows under 130,000 clones, approximately 85% of them seen only once. The material sequenced was PBMCs, taken around atezolizumab (anti-PD-L1) treatment. Receptors were obtained from a man in his forties or fifties with urothelial cancer. The CDR3 runs from the conserved cysteine through the conserved F or W.

v_gene,len,CDR3aa
TRBV4-1,17,CASSQVGSPWATDTQYF
TRBV6-6,15,CASSYMGGSTSEQYF
TRBV7-6,15,CASSSERDPPYEQYF
TRBV7-9,13,CASSLVGGYGYTF
TRBV28,16,CASSPAGQRSGNTIYF
TRBV18,16,CASSPPTGGGHNEQFF
TRBV18,14,CASSPLERESEQFF
TRBV19,15,CASAVTGSPNYGYTF
TRBV15,16,CATSRVPAKSTDTQYF
TRBV6-1,15,CASGSSSGVTDTQYF
TRBV9,14,CASSDKSGNTEAFF
TRBV6-6,15,CASKGAGGEYNEQFF
TRBV7-2,16,CASSRGTHREPYEQYF
TRBV11-2,16,CASSPILGADYNEQFF
TRBV19,13,CASTTGAGDTQYF
TRBV7-2,11,CASSPGYEQFF
TRBV28,14,CASSFWDRNTEAFF
TRBV19,13,CASSNTGRTEAFF
TRBV30,17,CAWVRQLPENRTYEQYF
TRBV11-2,18,CASSLDLLAGGTYNEQFF
TRBV27,14,CASSLFGGTWEQYF
TRBV5-3,14,CARSLAGETYEQYF
TRBV4-2,14,CASSQEGQHYEQYF
TRBV28,16,CASSPPAGGINYGYTF
TRBV5-1,13,CASSGQGNNEQFF
TRBV5-1,16,CASSLAPGAKTPEAFF
TRBV28,13,CASSLVANYGYTF
TRBV4-1,17,CASSQGGSGSVAGELFF
TRBV18,15,CASSPGGGNSYEQYF
TRBV6-5,15,CASSYSWSGHYEQYF
TRBV27,17,CASSSLDRGRGANVLTF
TRBV7-9,15,CASSSPDRGSREQYF
TRBV7-9,14,CASSTTGAGYGYTF
TRBV12-1,15,CASSNGTPSVDEQFF
TRBV11-1,17,CASSPAARDKLYNEQFF
TRBV13,16,CASRPQTGRTYNEQFF
TRBV27,13,CASSHGQLYEQYF
TRBV7-7,17,CASSLTGLAGGAGELFF
TRBV29-1,14,CSPRSPNHLETQYF
TRBV7-3,15,CASSGAAGRAGELFF
TRBV10-3,12,CAISETTDTQYF
TRBV30,19,CAWSGNLDSTGRVRETQYF
TRBV5-1,14,CASSTLDSGETQYF
TRBV5-1,14,CASSFIAGVGELFF
TRBV18,15,CASSPGLARSGELFF
TRBV4-1,15,CASSQEYQITGELFF
TRBV28,15,CASSQGWGSGNTIYF
TRBV30,17,CAWTRKSRGSYNSPLHF
TRBV6-6,16,CASSPSTGKTGNTIYF
TRBV2,17,CASRNGRLAGHTDTQYF
TRBV18,13,CASSPSTYNEQFF
TRBV19,15,CASSPRQASNYGYTF
TRBV5-4,14,CASSLSRGNSPLHF